This TCR beta chain was recovered during a study of cytomegalovirus exposure and HLA in healthy donors (dated 2017 in TCRdb). At the level of the whole study: According to an earlier analysis of 587 of the donors, about 179 million T cells yielded roughly 110 million unique TCR beta sequences and approximately 300 Gb of sequence data. Roughly 300 gigabases of sequencing data and 70 million to 100 million unique TCR sequences were included in an early release covering roughly 600 HLA-typed donors. The genetic ancestry cluster associated with self-reported Caucasian donors included about four fifths of the roughly 360 genotyped donors. The study aimed to test whether signatures of past pathogen exposure could be identified by cataloging public T cell receptors. Using immunosequencing, the study profiled T cell repertoires from around 680 subjects and related those repertoires to cytomegalovirus serostatus. Along with the 666-subject first cohort, a separate validation cohort of 120 different subjects was used. The study combined high-throughput TCR immunosequencing, statistical association of individual TCRs with disease status, and machine learning to predict cytomegalovirus infection status. A later analysis re-examined previously published TCR beta repertoires from about 700 donors and added high-resolution HLA genotyping to investigate patterns of TCR occurrence. In the later analysis, no new phenotypic data were used to find candidate immune exposures; instead, reliance was placed on TCR beta sequences and their occurrence across donors. To decide whether each TCR beta V gene segment behaved as functional or pseudogenic, an earlier analysis of some 580 of the donors relied on high-throughput TCR beta sequencing. Donor age, sex, ethnicity and CMV serostatus were collected together with the repertoire data. Genome-wide SNP genotypes for about 60% of the 666 donors were used in a later genetic analysis, which treated that subset as a discovery cohort. All discovery cohort repertoires had been generated on a single sequencing platform. HLA typing included class I and class II loci at four-digit resolution. The number of typed donors differed by locus: 629-630 for A, B, C, DRB1 and DQB1; approximately 520 for DQA1; 606 for DPA1; and 400 to 480 for DPB1. A few DR-DQ haplotypes were handled as single units for association and clustering because linkage in the cohort was strong. Among 300 to 500 genotyped donors of the cohort, an average of roughly 230,000 unique TCR beta nucleotide sequences was sequenced per donor, of which about 18% were non-productive.

The library was obtained by the immunoSEQ multiplex PCR assay. A mixture of 60 forward primers for TCR Vbeta segments and 13 reverse primers for TCR Jbeta segments was used in the multiplex PCR. Amplification of the CDR3 region of rearranged TCR beta genes was performed with a multiplex PCR assay on genomic DNA. On the Illumina HiSeq System, the amplified TCR beta libraries were sequenced as 87-base-pair reads. In the original analysis: In a later analysis, tens of millions of unique TCR beta chains were counted across the roughly 610 repertoires, and around 10 million of these chains were shared by at least two donors. A nearest-neighbor algorithm error-corrected the raw reads and collapsed the reads into unique sequences, merging closely related sequences to remove PCR and sequencing errors. To assign V, D and J gene segments, CDR3 sequences were aligned to IMGT reference sequences. For a sequence to be retained, a match of at least six nucleotides to both a V gene segment and a J gene segment was required. Rearrangements were called productive when the CDR3 lacked stop codons and stayed in frame with V and J; all others were non-productive. CDR3 was defined by IMGT convention, running from the second conserved V-encoded cysteine to the conserved J-encoded phenylalanine. The earlier analysis of about 610 of the donors excluded any sequence lacking an unambiguous match to a single V gene segment. In an earlier analysis of 587 of the donors, V segments were called functional above 56.7% productive rearrangements and were called segregating when the between-donor standard deviation exceeded 5%. A statistical classification framework was developed to diagnose cytomegalovirus status using the catalog of TCR beta chain sequences. In a later analysis, TCR nucleotide sequences were compared against IMGT/GENE-DB human TR gene sequences so that V and J genes could be assigned. In a later analysis, CDR3 sequences and most-parsimonious VDJ recombination scenarios were assigned using the TCRdist pipeline. In a later analysis, each TCR beta chain was defined by its CDR3 amino acid sequence together with its V-gene family, and reads without a unique V-gene family were excluded. In a later analysis, fewer than 650 highly shared, low-generation-probability nucleotide sequences were removed to address suspected cross-contamination and a sequencing artifact. For each public chain, a later analysis derived a clonal expansion index from normalized ranks of inferred template counts within each repertoire. In a later analysis, generation probabilities were computed using a VDJ recombination model fitted to out-of-frame rearrangements, and the results were checked against IGoR. Hypergeometric tests were used in a later analysis to score TCR-TCR, TCR-HLA and TCR-CMV co-occurrence, with a repertoire-size bias correction applied to the TCR pairs. To estimate false discovery rates, a later analysis permuted the HLA or CMV assignments 20 times. In a later analysis, co-occurring TCRs were grouped using DBSCAN, with TCRdist sequence similarity added in when clustering inside HLA-allele-positive subsets. Repertoires with fewer than 30,000 or more than 120,000 public chains, plus five repertoires with anomalous nucleotide sharing, were excluded from co-occurrence clustering. TCRdb re-hosts the immuneACCESS table, in-frame sequences only. Its copies lack some clones; in the studies checked, an unresolved V gene accounts for under half of them, and the cause for the rest is not known. V and J calls and clone size are as listed in that table; D and trimming were resolved from the DNA. In this sample the table shows more than 100,000 clones, around 83% of which occur a single time. Roughly 8% of the sample is held by the ten biggest clonotypes.

Broader findings and caveats from the paper: According to a later analysis, parvovirus B19, influenza, CMV and Epstein-Barr virus appeared linked to several top co-occurrence clusters. The classifier was reported to diagnose cytomegalovirus status with high specificity and sensitivity in both the original and validation cohorts. In a later genetic analysis, fewer N-insertions in productive TCRs were reported among donors in an Asian-associated ancestry cluster than the roughly 670-donor mean. When HLA alleles, especially DR and DQ, strongly co-occurred, attributing TCR associations to individual alleles was difficult. Correlated functional status among segregating V segments might be attributable to linkage disequilibrium, but an unknown experimental factor could not be ruled out. In a later analysis, HLA-associated TCR beta chains showed more clonal expansion and lower generation probabilities than non-associated chains that were equally common. Some IMGT-functional V segments, including TRBV6-2 and TRBV6-3, could not be told apart with the 87-base-pair reads, so those segments were excluded. CMV serostatus was the only immune exposure information available for the cohort. Because counts were too low, 15 to 20 rarely observed V segments, including chromosome 9 orphons, were excluded from the earlier analysis of some 590 of the donors. Because HLA typing was unavailable for some donors at each locus, only the typed subset was used in association tests. V-gene and J-gene trimming of TCR beta chains was associated with a missense DCLRE1C variant in a later genetic analysis, and the association was replicated in an independent cohort. According to the authors, the approach could potentially be generalized to other disease states and immunological phenotypes. In a later analysis, around 17,000 TCR beta sequences were associated with specific HLA alleles at a false discovery rate of 0.05. Only TCR beta chains were sequenced in this cohort, and the absence of alpha or paired-chain data limited detectable features. A later analysis found that most CMV-associated TCR beta chains appeared HLA-restricted, with HLA associations seemingly driven largely by CMV exposure. Three of the identified cytomegalovirus-associated TCR beta chains were confirmed in vitro to be specific for cytomegalovirus antigens. In an earlier analysis of about 600 of the donors, most TCR beta V segments appeared in productive rearrangements about 87% or about 30% of the time, broadly matching IMGT annotations. The presence/absence analyses assumed that sequencing depth was roughly uniform across donors, and that assumption may not be true. A further reported finding was that TCR beta sequences accurately predicted the HLA-A and HLA-B alleles for most subjects in the first cohort. A group of highly shared sequence variants was considered likely to be a technical artifact of the sequencing pipeline. In a later analysis, TCR association rates were found to vary across HLA loci, with the most associated TCRs seen for DRB1 alleles and the fewest for HLA-C alleles. The study gave a list of about 170 TCR beta chains associated with cytomegalovirus. Most TCR sequences were seen in very few donors, while some public TCRs were found in many individuals.

In regard to this clone: The antigen it recognizes is unknown. No base quality information exists; no much larger clone differs at one position.

Counted from cysteine to phenylalanine, this CDR3 has 14 amino acids. Only the CDR3 DNA is retained, 42 bases long and in frame from the first base. The germline V gene (reference sequence) yields LNHDA for CDR1 and SQIVND for CDR2. V sheds 1 base and J sheds 6 bases, leaving 12 bases between their ends. The cohort consisted of more than 650 healthy bone marrow donors. At the time of sampling, all cohort members were nominally healthy, though unrecorded immune exposures were likely present. The donor was CMV seropositive and belonged to the group of over 250 seropositive cohort members. A peripheral blood sample was provided by each donor, and peripheral blood mononuclear cells were used for TCR beta sequencing. Genomic DNA extraction from the blood cell samples was performed with the Qiagen DNeasy Blood Extraction Kit.

This clonotype was obtained from a woman aged 45 to 65 in good health and CMV-seropositive. The sample taken for sequencing was PBMCs. Here the chain combines TRBV19 and TRBJ1-1; perhaps TRBD1 is the D gene, with 5 bases matching. The nucleotide sequence is given as TGTGCCAGTAGTATAGGGGGGGGTTTCGCTGAAGCTTTCTTT. It encodes CASSIGGGFAEAFF.